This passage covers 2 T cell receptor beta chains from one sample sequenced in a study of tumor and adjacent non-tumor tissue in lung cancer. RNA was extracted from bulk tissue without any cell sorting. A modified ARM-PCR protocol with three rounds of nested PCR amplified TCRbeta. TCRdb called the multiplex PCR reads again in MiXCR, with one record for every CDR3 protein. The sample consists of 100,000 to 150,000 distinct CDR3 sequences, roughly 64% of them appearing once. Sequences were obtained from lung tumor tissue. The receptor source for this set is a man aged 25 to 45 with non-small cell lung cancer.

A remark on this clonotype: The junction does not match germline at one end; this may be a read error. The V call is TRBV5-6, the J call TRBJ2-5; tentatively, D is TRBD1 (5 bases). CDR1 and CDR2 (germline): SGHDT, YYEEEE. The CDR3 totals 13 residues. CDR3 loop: CACSRSGQETQDF. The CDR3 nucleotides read TGTGCCTGCAGCCGAAGTGGACAAGAGACCCAGGACTTC. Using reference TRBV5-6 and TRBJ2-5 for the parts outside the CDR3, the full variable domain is DAGVTQSPTHLIKTRGQQVTLRCSPKSGHDTVSWYQQALGQGPQFIFQYYEEEERQRGNFPDRFSGHQFPNYSSELNVNALLLGDSALYLCACSRSGQETQDFGPGTRLLVL.

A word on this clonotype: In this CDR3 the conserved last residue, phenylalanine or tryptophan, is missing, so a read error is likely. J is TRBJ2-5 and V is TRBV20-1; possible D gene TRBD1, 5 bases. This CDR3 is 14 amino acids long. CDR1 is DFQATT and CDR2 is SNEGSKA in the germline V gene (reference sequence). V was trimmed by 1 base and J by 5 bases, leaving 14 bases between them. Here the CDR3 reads CSARVGPAAETQYL. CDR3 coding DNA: TGCAGTGCTAGAGTGGGGCCAGCTGCCGAGACCCAGTACCTC.